The next 17 T cell receptor beta chains were all read from a single sample in a study of T cell changes during pregnancy in multiple sclerosis. Method: immunoSEQ multiplex PCR; TCRdb's copy keeps in-frame clones and lacks some. Among 40,000 to 60,000 clones listed, about 90% were seen once. The material was CD4+ T cells from peripheral blood mononuclear cells, obtained after pregnancy. The receptors come from a female donor with multiple sclerosis, enrolled in a pregnancy study.

This chain joins TRBV13 and TRBJ2-5; 8 bases fit TRBD2. Germline V gene sequence: CDR1 PRHDT, CDR2 FYEKMQ (reference sequence). V shed 2 bases and J 4 bases; nucleotides not matched to a gene: 6. This CDR3 has 15 amino acids. CDR3 residues: CASSLTSGSGETQYF. Here the CDR3 DNA reads TGTGCCAGCAGCTTAACCAGCGGGAGTGGAGAGACCCAGTACTTC. Based on the CDR3 plus reference TRBV13 and TRBJ2-5, the full variable domain is AAGVIQSPRHLIKEKRETATLKCYPIPRHDTVYWYQQGPGQDPQFLISFYEKMQSDKGSIPDRFSAQQFSDYHSELNMSSLELGDSALYFCASSLTSGSGETQYFGPGTRLLVL.

This clone has only a few counts. CDR3 amino acids: CASTPRGYNEQFF. In DNA form, the CDR3 reads TGTGCCAGCACCCCCCGCGGCTACAATGAGCAGTTCTTC. The V call is TRBV6-5, the J call TRBJ2-1; D unresolved. The ends were cut back, 7 bases at V and 3 bases at J, with 10 bases in the middle. The CDR3 covers 13 residues. Germline V gene sequence: CDR1 MNHEY, CDR2 SVGAGI.

The V call is TRBV19, the J call TRBJ2-6; 9 positions agree with TRBD1. Germline CDR1 reads LNHDA; CDR2 reads SQIVND (reference sequence). The ends lost 5 bases at V and 3 bases at J; junction bases unmatched: 8. This CDR3 has 17 residues. DNA of the CDR3: TGTGCCAGTAGTCCGGGACAGGGATTTGGTGGGGCCAACGTCCTGACTTTC. Its protein is CASSPGQGFGGANVLTF. Based on the CDR3 plus reference TRBV19 and TRBJ2-6, the full variable domain is DGGITQSPKYLFRKEGQNVTLSCEQNLNHDAMYWYRQDPGQGLRLIYYSQIVNDFQKGDIAEGYSVSREKKESFPLTVTSAQKNPTAFYLCASSPGQGFGGANVLTFGAGSRLTVL.

The chain joins TRBV5-3 to TRBJ2-7; perhaps TRBD1 as D (6 bases). TRBV5-3 is an ORF for which the function is uncertain. Trimming left V 2 bases short and J 1 base short, with 16 bases between. This CDR3 comprises 16 residues. The CDR3 loop is CARSFGGRGSSYEQYF. DNA of the CDR3: TGTGCCAGAAGCTTTGGCGGCAGGGGTTCTTCCTACGAGCAGTACTTC.

This chain connects TRBV7-2 to TRBJ2-2; 13 positions agree with TRBD2. This CDR3 comprises 17 residues. Germline loops: CDR1 SGHTA, CDR2 FQGNSA. V shed 3 bases and J 4 bases; nucleotides not matched to a gene: 5. The CDR3 here is CASSFPTSGRATGELFF. Written as DNA, the CDR3 is TGTGCCAGCAGCTTTCCCACTAGCGGGAGGGCCACCGGGGAGCTGTTTTTT. The full variable domain, its missing parts supplied by reference TRBV7-2 and TRBJ2-2, is GAGVSQSPSNKVTEKGKDVELRCDPISGHTALYWYRQSLGQGLEFLIYFQGNSAPDKSGLPSDRFSAERTGGSVSTLTIQRTQQEDSAVYLCASSFPTSGRATGELFFGEGSRLTVL.

The rearrangement uses TRBV11-3 and TRBJ2-7, with D perhaps TRBD2 (7 bases). The V gene's germline CDR1 is SGHNT and CDR2 YENEEA. This CDR3 region has 16 residues. V shed 5 bases and J shed 3 bases, with 20 bases lying between them. The CDR3 protein is CASSGGGQGLIYEQYF. Written as DNA, the CDR3 is TGTGCCAGCAGCGGGGGGGGGCAGGGGTTGATCTACGAGCAGTACTTC.

The CDR3 sequence is CASSHTGQPPDTQYF. As DNA, the CDR3 is TGCGCCAGCAGCCATACAGGTCAACCCCCAGATACGCAGTATTTT. This chain joins TRBV5-1 and TRBJ2-3; possible D gene TRBD1, 5 bases. In germline, CDR1 is SGHRS, CDR2 YFSETQ. CDR3 length equals 15 residues. V was shortened by 4 bases and J by 4 bases, with 16 bases between the two germline ends.

The rearrangement links TRBV19 to TRBJ2-2; TRBD1 matches at 7 bases. The CDR3 is 15 amino acids. Germline CDR1 LNHDA, CDR2 SQIVND (reference sequence). The junction had 7 bases not matched to a gene; V was cut back by 8 bases and J by 1 base. The CDR3: CASLTGTVNTGELFF. The CDR3 bases are TGTGCCAGTCTAACCGGGACAGTGAACACCGGGGAGCTGTTTTTT.

This clone appeared a few times. This rearrangement joins TRBV29-1 to TRBJ1-1; D might be TRBD1 (6 bases). The CDR3 length is 13 residues. Trimming shortened V by 5 bases and J by 2 bases, and 12 bases separated the two germline ends. CDR1 is SQVTM, CDR2 ANQGSEA, per germline. In nucleotides, the CDR3 is TGCAGCGTTTCCCAGGGGACAAACACTGAAGCTTTCTTT. Protein: CSVSQGTNTEAFF. Using reference TRBV29-1 and TRBJ1-1 for the parts outside the CDR3, the full variable domain is SAVISQKPSRDICQRGTSLTIQCQVDSQVTMMFWYRQQPGQSLTLIATANQGSEATYESGFVIDKFPISRPNLTFSTLTVSNMSPEDSSIYLCSVSQGTNTEAFFGQGTRLTVV.

This chain uses TRBV11-2 with TRBJ2-7, with 9 positions matching TRBD2. This CDR3 region has 16 residues. The V gene's germline CDR1 is SGHAT and CDR2 FQNNGV. The V segment lost 1 base and the J segment 4 bases; nucleotides outside the gene matches: 8. For the CDR3, the DNA is TGTGCCAGCAGCTTAGGGTTGGTAGCGGGAGCTTACGAGCAGTACTTC. Its protein is CASSLGLVAGAYEQYF. Full variable domain (rest looked up from reference TRBV11-2 and TRBJ2-7): EAGVAQSPRYKIIEKRQSVAFWCNPISGHATLYWYQQILGQGPKLLIQFQNNGVVDDSQLPKDRFSAERLKGVDSTLKIQPAKLEDSAVYLCASSLGLVAGAYEQYFGPGTRLTVT.

The chain recombines TRBV28 with TRBJ2-1; 7 bases are a match to TRBD2. V lost 7 bases to trimming and J lost 9 bases; unmatched junction nucleotides: 9. This CDR3 spans 13 amino acids. The germline V gene has CDR1 MDHEN and CDR2 SYDVKM. The CDR3 DNA is TGTGCCAGCATTGCGGGAGTGCCCCCTGAGCAGTTCTTC. It codes for CASIAGVPPEQFF. Filled out from reference TRBV28 and TRBJ2-1, the complete variable domain reads DVKVTQSSRYLVKRTGEKVFLECVQDMDHENMFWYRQDPGLGLRLIYFSYDVKMKEKGDIPEGYSVSREKKERFSLILESASTNQTSMYLCASIAGVPPEQFFGPGTRLTVL.

The gene calls are TRBV5-1 and TRBJ1-3, with 7 bases aligning to TRBD1. The CDR3 contains 15 residues. CDR1 and CDR2 from the germline V gene are SGHRS and YFSETQ. J gave up 4 bases and V 2 bases, and 6 bases lay outside the gene matches. Written as DNA, the CDR3 is TGCGCCAGCAGCTTAGGCGACAGGGACGGAAACACCATATATTTT. This gives the protein CASSLGDRDGNTIYF.

The V gene is TRBV7-2, the J gene TRBJ2-7; 9 nucleotides match TRBD1. CDR3 length: 14 residues. Looked up from germline, CDR1 is SGHTA and CDR2 is FQGNSA. J lost 3 bases, V lost 6 bases, and 6 bases had no gene match. The CDR3 sequence: CASRPGQGRYEQYF. For the CDR3, the DNA is TGTGCCAGCAGGCCGGGACAGGGTCGCTACGAGCAGTACTTC.

The chain links TRBV9 to TRBJ2-2; 9 nucleotides match TRBD2. CDR1 is SGDLS and CDR2 is YYNGEE in the germline V gene. Unmatched junction bases numbered 13, after V lost 4 bases and J lost 0 bases. This CDR3 contains 19 residues. In nucleotides, the CDR3 is TGTGCCAGCAGCTCCGGGGGGAGCGGGAGGCCCACGAACACCGGGGAGCTGTTTTTT. Amino acids: CASSSGGSGRPTNTGELFF.

The J gene is TRBJ2-2, the V gene TRBV19; a weak D match, TRBD2 (6 bases). The germline gives CDR1 LNHDA, CDR2 SQIVND (reference sequence). V was pared by 5 bases and J by 8 bases, with 15 bases between. The CDR3 spans 14 residues. CDR3 loop: CASSSLTGEGELFF. The CDR3 DNA reads TGTGCCAGTAGTTCCCTCACGGGAGAGGGGGAGCTGTTTTTT.

The chain uses TRBV27 and TRBJ1-1; D gene uncertain. The CDR3 has 15 amino acids. Between the trimmed V and J ends, which lost 3 bases and 2 bases, there was a span of 13 bases. Germline V lookup: CDR1 MNHEY, CDR2 SMNVEV (reference sequence). In nucleotides, the CDR3 is TGTGCCAGCAGTTTGCTCCTTAGAGGAAACACTGAAGCTTTCTTT. This sequence encodes CASSLLLRGNTEAFF.

The table lists this clone with a few counts. The chain joins TRBV5-1 to TRBJ2-4; D remains ambiguous. Between the trimmed V and J ends, which lost 1 base and 1 base, there was a span of 3 bases. CDR1 is SGHRS and CDR2 is YFSETQ in the germline V gene. This CDR3 region has 13 residues. This chain's CDR3 is CASSLSAKNIQYF. Here the CDR3 DNA reads TGCGCCAGCAGCTTGTCGGCCAAAAACATTCAGTACTTC.